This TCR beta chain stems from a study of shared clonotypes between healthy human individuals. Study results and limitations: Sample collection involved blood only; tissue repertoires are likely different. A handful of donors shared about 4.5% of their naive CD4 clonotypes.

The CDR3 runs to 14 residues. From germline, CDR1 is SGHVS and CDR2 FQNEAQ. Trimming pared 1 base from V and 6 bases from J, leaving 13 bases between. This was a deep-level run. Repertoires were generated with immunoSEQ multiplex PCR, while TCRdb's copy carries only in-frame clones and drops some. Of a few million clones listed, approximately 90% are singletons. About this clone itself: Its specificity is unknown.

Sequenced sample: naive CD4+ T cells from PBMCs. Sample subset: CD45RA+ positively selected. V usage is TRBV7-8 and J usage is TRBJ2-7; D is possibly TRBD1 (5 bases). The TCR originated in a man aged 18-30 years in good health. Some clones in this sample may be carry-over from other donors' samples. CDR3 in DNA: TGTGCCAGCAGCTTAGGTCGCAGGGTTGGCGAGCAGTACTTC. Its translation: CASSLGRRVGEQYF.